The 26 T cell receptor beta chains reported below all come from one sample, sequenced in a study of T cell responses to AZD1222 COVID-19 vaccine. Sequencing used immunoSEQ multiplex PCR; TCRdb keeps in-frame clones, though not all of them. Of 100,000 or so clones listed, 85% to 90% are singletons. The sample was peripheral blood, taken on day 0 of AZD1222 vaccination. The receptor set was obtained from an adult in good health.

V usage is TRBV10-3 and J usage is TRBJ1-6; TRBD1 aligns across 7 bases. From germline, CDR1 is ENHRY and CDR2 SYGVKD. J was trimmed by 7 bases and V by 3 bases; bases with no gene match: 6. This CDR3 is built from 15 residues. The CDR3 region is CAISEMAGGNSPLHF. The CDR3 DNA sequence: TGTGCCATCAGTGAAATGGCAGGGGGGAATTCACCCCTCCACTTT.

The genes are TRBV6-5 and TRBJ1-3; D might be TRBD1 (5 bases). The CDR3 totals 15 residues. The germline CDR1 and CDR2 sequences are MNHEY and SVGAGI. The ends were cut back, 2 bases at V and 0 bases at J, with 8 bases in the middle. The CDR3 here is CASSYVGGSGNTIYF. The CDR3 coding sequence is TGTGCCAGCAGTTACGTCGGGGGCTCTGGAAACACCATATATTTT.

V and J are TRBV7-9 and TRBJ2-2; D uncertain. This CDR3 spans 15 amino acids. Trimming pared 5 bases from V and 4 bases from J, leaving 14 bases between. The germline CDR1 and CDR2 sequences are SEHNR and FQNEAQ (reference sequence). CDR3 in DNA: TGTGCCAGCAGCCCCCCCGATTGGGTCACCGGGGAGCTGTTTTTT. Its translation: CASSPPDWVTGELFF.

The V call is TRBV7-9, the J call TRBJ1-1; D perhaps matches TRBD1 (5 bases). Germline V gene data show CDR1 as SEHNR and CDR2 as FQNEAQ (reference sequence). This CDR3 comprises 12 residues. Deletions cut 5 bases from V and 14 bases from J, with 18 bases between. This chain's CDR3 is CASSPPEGKSFF. The CDR3 nucleotides are TGTGCCAGCAGCCCTCCGGAGGGGAAAAGCTTCTTT.

The chain employs TRBV7-2 and TRBJ2-5, with unresolved D. V lost 7 bases and J lost 0, with 9 bases in between. This CDR3 comprises 13 residues. Per germline, CDR1 SGHTA and CDR2 FQGNSA. CDR3 protein: CASKSTYQETQYF. Here the CDR3 DNA reads TGTGCCAGCAAATCAACGTACCAAGAGACCCAGTACTTC.

This chain joins TRBV2 and TRBJ1-5; TRBD1 aligns across 7 bases. This CDR3 has 15 residues. Per germline, CDR1 SNHLY and CDR2 FYNNEI. The ends lost 6 bases at V and 7 bases at J; junction bases unmatched: 12. CDR3 amino acids: CASSPDRVGQQPQHF. Here the CDR3 DNA reads TGTGCCAGCAGCCCTGACAGGGTAGGACAACAGCCCCAGCATTTT.

The J gene is TRBJ1-2, the V gene TRBV6-2 or TRBV6-3; D remains unclear. The CDR3 sequence is 13 residues long. Germline CDR1 MNHEY, CDR2 SVGEGT. Trimming cost V 0 bases and J 4 bases, with 6 bases left between them. Here the CDR3 DNA reads TGTGCCAGCAGTTACTCGGAGACCTATGGCTACACCTTC. Translation gives CASSYSETYGYTF.

The rearrangement links TRBV6-6 to TRBJ1-2; D call uncertain. This CDR3 is built from 13 residues. V was shortened by 2 bases and J by 6 bases, with 10 bases between the two germline ends. Germline CDR1 and CDR2: MNHNY and SVGAGI (reference sequence). Here the CDR3 reads CASSYTGPDGYTF. CDR3 coding DNA: TGTGCCAGCAGTTACACGGGCCCGGATGGCTACACCTTC.

This chain connects TRBV28 to TRBJ1-2; TRBD1 might be the D (6 bases). The germline gives CDR1 MDHEN, CDR2 SYDVKM. The CDR3 covers 13 residues. V was pared by 6 bases and J by 4 bases, with 12 bases between. The CDR3 sequence is CASRPRGGYGYTF. In DNA, the CDR3 is TGTGCCAGCAGACCAAGGGGGGGCTATGGCTACACCTTC.

This chain connects TRBV7-8 to TRBJ1-6, with 7 bases aligning to TRBD1. The length of the CDR3 is 16 residues. In germline, CDR1 is SGHVS, CDR2 FQNEAQ. The V gene end was trimmed by 6 bases and the J gene end by 3 bases; junction bases not matched to a gene: 8. As DNA, the CDR3 is TGTGCCAGCAGGCTGACACGGGACAGCTATAATTCACCCCTCCACTTT. This sequence encodes CASRLTRDSYNSPLHF.

This chain connects TRBV7-6 to TRBJ1-1; 8 nucleotides agree with TRBD1. This CDR3 is 15 amino acids long. V lost 6 bases and J lost 5; bases outside the gene matches: 11. Germline V lookup: CDR1 SGHVS, CDR2 FNYEAQ. CDR3 sequence reads: CASSPLETGVTEAFF. The CDR3 DNA reads as TGTGCCAGCAGTCCCCTTGAGACAGGGGTGACTGAAGCTTTCTTT.

This chain connects TRBV2 to TRBJ1-5, with D unclear. CDR1 is SNHLY and CDR2 is FYNNEI in the germline V gene. The V gene lost 3 bases and the J gene lost 0 bases, with 9 bases spanning the gap. This CDR3 region has 15 residues. The CDR3 here is CASSDQALSNQPQHF. For the CDR3, the DNA is TGTGCCAGCAGTGACCAGGCGCTTAGCAATCAGCCCCAGCATTTT.

The chain employs TRBV19 and TRBJ1-1; D possibly corresponds to TRBD1 (6 bases). Looked up from germline, CDR1 is LNHDA and CDR2 is SQIVND (reference sequence). CDR3 size: 12 residues. V lost 6 bases, J lost 6 bases, and 11 bases lay in between. For the CDR3, the DNA is TGTGCCAGTAGGTGGGGGCAGGCTGAAGCTTTCTTT. It is translated as CASRWGQAEAFF.

This clone was seen a few times. V usage is TRBV4-1 and J usage is TRBJ2-2; 8 nucleotides line up with TRBD2. The CDR3 totals 15 residues. V lost 6 bases and J lost 4; bases outside the gene matches: 7. Germline V gene lookup returns CDR1 MGHRA and CDR2 YSYEKL. CDR3 bases: TGCGCCAGCAGGGAGAGCGGGAGCGGCACCGGGGAGCTGTTTTTT. It translates to CASRESGSGTGELFF.

This chain links TRBV18 with TRBJ1-6; TRBD1 aligns across 8 bases. This CDR3 spans 16 amino acids. V lost 2 bases and J lost 5; bases outside the gene matches: 5. CDR1 is KGHSH and CDR2 is LQKENI in the germline V gene. The CDR3 coding sequence is TGTGCCAGCTCACCAACTGCGGGACAGGATAATTCACCCCTCCACTTT. Its protein product is CASSPTAGQDNSPLHF.

This chain uses TRBV7-2 with TRBJ2-1; D is possibly TRBD2 (6 bases). Trimming pared 5 bases from V and 0 bases from J, leaving 11 bases between. The CDR3 contains 15 residues. Looked up from germline, CDR1 is SGHTA and CDR2 is FQGNSA. Here the CDR3 reads CASSADGSSYNEQFF. The DNA of the CDR3 is TGTGCCAGCAGCGCAGACGGGAGCTCCTACAATGAGCAGTTCTTC.

The sample holds a few counts of this clone. The V and J genes are TRBV15 and TRBJ2-7; D ambiguous. The CDR3 loop spans 13 amino acids. From germline, CDR1 is LNHNV and CDR2 YYDKDF (reference sequence). V gave up 0 bases and J gave up 0 bases, with 3 bases separating them. The CDR3 is CATSRDISYEQYF. In DNA form, the CDR3 reads TGTGCCACCAGCAGAGACATCTCCTACGAGCAGTACTTC.

The chain couples TRBV24-1 to TRBJ1-5; D may be TRBD1 (6 bases). V was cut by 3 bases and J by 3 bases, with 11 bases left in between. In germline, CDR1 is KGHDR, CDR2 SFDVKD. CDR3 length: 15 residues. CDR3 in amino acids: CATSDHRATNQPQHF. CDR3 nucleotide sequence: TGTGCCACCAGTGATCACAGGGCTACCAATCAGCCCCAGCATTTT.

The sample holds a few counts of this clone. The chain uses TRBV3-1 (or the pseudogene TRBV3-2) and TRBJ2-5; D is ambiguous. The CDR3 spans 16 residues. V gave up 3 bases and J gave up 0 bases, with 14 bases separating them. Germline assignment: CDR1 LGHDT and CDR2 YNNKEL (reference sequence). The CDR3 spells CASSQGLGRYQETQYF. The CDR3 nucleotides read TGTGCCAGCAGCCAGGGTCTCGGGCGGTACCAAGAGACCCAGTACTTC.

The V gene is TRBV21-1, the J gene TRBJ2-7; the table's D gene call, TRBD1, was not cross checked with the DNA. TRBV21-1 is a recognized pseudogene. The CDR3 has 19 residues. CDR3 bases: TGTGCCAGCAGCGAGTACACAGGGGGCGCCTCGATTCTGTCCTACGAGCAGTACTTC. Amino acids: CASSEYTGGASILSYEQYF.

The V call is TRBV5-5, the J call TRBJ2-1; TRBD1 might be the D (5 bases). Germline lookup yields CDR1 SGHKS and CDR2 YYEKEE (reference sequence). This CDR3 contains 13 residues. With 2 bases removed from V and 12 bases from J, the gap between germline ends came to 15 bases. CDR3 coding DNA: TGTGCCAGCAGCTTAGGCGGAGAAAGGGGGCAGTTCTTC. It specifies CASSLGGERGQFF.

V usage is TRBV5-5 and J usage is TRBJ2-1; D is uncertain. The CDR3 loop spans 14 amino acids. Per the germline V gene, CDR1 is SGHKS and CDR2 is YYEKEE (reference sequence). Between the trimmed V and J ends, which lost 1 base and 4 bases, there was a span of 9 bases. CDR3 sequence (DNA): TGTGCCAGCAGCTTGTTACCAAGTTACAATGAGCAGTTCTTC. Amino acids: CASSLLPSYNEQFF.

The rearrangement uses TRBV19 and TRBJ2-3; no clear D gene. Germline values: CDR1 LNHDA, CDR2 SQIVND (reference sequence). Trimming shortened V by 3 bases and J by 2 bases, and 6 bases separated the two germline ends. The CDR3 spans 13 residues. CDR3 nucleotide sequence: TGTGCCAGTAGTATGTTAGTCACAGATACGCAGTATTTT. Amino acids: CASSMLVTDTQYF.

The chain is built from TRBV2 and TRBJ1-5; D unresolved. The germline gives CDR1 SNHLY, CDR2 FYNNEI. Trimming left V 7 bases short and J 0 bases short, with 22 bases between. The CDR3 loop spans 18 amino acids. Here the CDR3 DNA reads TGTGCCAGCAACCTGACACCCTCAAACTTCTATAGCAATCAGCCCCAGCATTTT. The encoded protein is CASNLTPSNFYSNQPQHF.

The V call is TRBV12-3 or TRBV12-4, the J call TRBJ1-1; unclear D gene. V lost 6 bases, J lost 6 bases, and 14 bases lay in between. The CDR3 totals 13 residues. This CDR3 reads CASSKAHVAEAFF. The DNA for the CDR3 is TGTGCCAGCAGCAAAGCCCATGTCGCTGAAGCTTTCTTT.

The J gene is TRBJ2-4, the V gene TRBV5-4, with D perhaps TRBD2 (6 bases). This CDR3 is built from 13 residues. Trimming took off 4 bases at V and 7 bases at J, with 12 bases between the two ends. Germline lookup yields CDR1 SGHNT and CDR2 YYREEE (reference sequence). CDR3 amino acids: CASSPARGNIQYF. Here the CDR3 DNA reads TGTGCCAGCAGCCCGGCGCGGGGTAACATTCAGTACTTC. Using reference TRBV5-4 and TRBJ2-4 for the parts outside the CDR3, the full variable domain is ETGVTQSPTHLIKTRGQQVTLRCSSQSGHNTVSWYQQALGQGPQFIFQYYREEENGRGNFPPRFSGLQFPNYSSELNVNALELDDSALYLCASSPARGNIQYFGAGTRLSVL.